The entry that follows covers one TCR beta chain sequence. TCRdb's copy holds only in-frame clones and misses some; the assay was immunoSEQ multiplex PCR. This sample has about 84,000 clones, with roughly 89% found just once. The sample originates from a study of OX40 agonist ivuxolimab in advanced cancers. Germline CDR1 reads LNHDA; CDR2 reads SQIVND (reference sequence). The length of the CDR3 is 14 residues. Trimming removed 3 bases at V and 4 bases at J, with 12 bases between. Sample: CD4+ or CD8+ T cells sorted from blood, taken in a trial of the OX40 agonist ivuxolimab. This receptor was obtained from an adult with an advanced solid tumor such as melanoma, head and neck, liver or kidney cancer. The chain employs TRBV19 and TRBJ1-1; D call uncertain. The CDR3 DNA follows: TGTGCCAGTAGTATTTCAAACGGGCCCACTGAAGCTTTCTTT. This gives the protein CASSISNGPTEAFF.